Shown below are 27 T cell receptor beta chains from a single sample sequenced in a study of beta chain features in type 1 diabetes. Every bit of the isolated RNA underwent reverse transcription, so sequencing read expressed TCRB transcripts. TCRdb's table, derived via immunoSEQ multiplex PCR, lists solely in-frame clones and lacks some. The table has about half a million clones, 9.5% to 12% seen once. The sequencing input was naive CD4+ T cells from blood. These receptors were obtained from a woman aged 18-29 years in good health.

V gene TRBV18 combines with J gene TRBJ1-1; no firm D call. Germline V lookup: CDR1 KGHSH, CDR2 LQKENI. The CDR3 loop spans 15 amino acids. Trimming pared 2 bases from V and 2 bases from J, leaving 12 bases between. CDR3 in DNA: TGTGCCAGCTCACCAGAGGGTGAGTTTAACACTGAAGCTTTCTTT. It specifies CASSPEGEFNTEAFF.

This clone has a handful of counts. The CDR3 sequence is CASRNRGMNTEAFF. The DNA for the CDR3 is TGTGCCAGCAGAAACAGGGGTATGAACACTGAAGCTTTCTTT. The J gene is TRBJ1-1, the V gene TRBV25-1; 7 bases agree with TRBD1. The CDR3 contains 14 residues. Losses at the gene ends were 6 bases for V and 0 bases for J; bases not matched to a gene: 4. Germline V gene data show CDR1 as MGHDK and CDR2 as SYGVNS.

This clone has at least ten counts. The genes are TRBV25-1 and TRBJ2-7; TRBD1 agrees at 11 bases. Germline lookup yields CDR1 MGHDK and CDR2 SYGVNS. CDR3 length: 14 amino acids. J was trimmed by 5 bases and V by 3 bases; bases with no gene match: 3. CDR3 loop: CASSDWTGGHEQYF. The CDR3 DNA follows: TGTGCCAGCAGTGATTGGACAGGGGGCCACGAGCAGTACTTC.

This clone was observed a handful of times. This chain joins TRBV6-1 and TRBJ2-3, with 10 nucleotides matching TRBD1. From germline, CDR1 is MNHNS and CDR2 SASEGT. The ends lost 6 bases at V and 2 bases at J; junction bases unmatched: 5. The CDR3 has 15 residues. CDR3 loop: CASRPGTGVTDTQYF. DNA for the CDR3: TGTGCCAGCAGACCCGGGACAGGGGTCACAGATACGCAGTATTTT.

Details on this clone: The same CDR3 can be traced to other DNA sequences in this sample. V is TRBV28 and J is TRBJ1-2; unclear D gene. This CDR3 comprises 13 residues. Germline lookup yields CDR1 MDHEN and CDR2 SYDVKM. V shed 3 bases and J shed 2 bases, with 7 bases lying between them. In DNA form, the CDR3 reads TGTGCCAGCAGTTTCGGAGGGAACTATGGCTACACCTTC. Translated, it gives CASSFGGNYGYTF.

This clone turned up a few times. The chain is built from TRBV6-1 and TRBJ2-2, with 7 bases lining up with TRBD1. Germline V gene data show CDR1 as MNHNS and CDR2 as SASEGT. The CDR3 loop spans 14 amino acids. With V trimmed by 6 bases and J by 4 bases, 5 bases remained unmatched. CDR3 DNA: TGTGCCAGCAGCCGACAGGGTATCACCGGGGAGCTGTTTTTT. It translates to CASSRQGITGELFF.

This clone turned up a few times. The rearrangement joins TRBV4-3 to TRBJ2-4; perhaps TRBD1 as D (5 bases). The CDR3 totals 20 residues. V was shortened by 0 bases and J by 4 bases, with 25 bases between the two germline ends. Germline values: CDR1 LGHNA, CDR2 YSLEER. Written as DNA, the CDR3 is TGCGCCAGCAGCCAAGATCACGATCGGAATAGGGGTCCGCAAAAAAACATTCAGTACTTC. It is translated as CASSQDHDRNRGPQKNIQYF.

The chain links TRBV5-8 to TRBJ1-6; D gene uncertain. Germline values: CDR1 SGHTS, CDR2 YDEGEE. The CDR3 extends over 13 amino acids. V was trimmed by 6 bases and J by 9 bases, leaving 13 bases between them. CDR3 nucleotide sequence: TGTGCCAGCACCAACGTATTCCTTTCACCCCTCCACTTT. Translating it yields CASTNVFLSPLHF.

This clone was found a few times. This chain uses TRBV4-3 with TRBJ1-1; TRBD1 aligns across 7 bases. Germline V gives CDR1 LGHNA, CDR2 YSLEER. With V trimmed by 3 bases and J by 6 bases, 10 bases remained unmatched. The CDR3 spans 15 residues. Written as DNA, the CDR3 is TGCGCCAGCAGCCAGGGTGACAGGGCCGGTGCTGAAGCTTTCTTT. Amino acid sequence: CASSQGDRAGAEAFF.

In DNA form, the CDR3 reads TGTGCCAGCAGTCTGCGCATAAATGAAAAACTGTTTTTT. It is translated as CASSLRINEKLFF. The chain recombines TRBV27 with TRBJ1-4; the D is unclear. The length of the CDR3 is 13 residues. CDR1 and CDR2 from the germline V gene are MNHEY and SMNVEV (reference sequence). V was pared by 5 bases and J by 5 bases, with 9 bases between.

This clone was picked up a small number of times. The CDR3: CASSKRQPNTEAFF. CDR3 bases: TGTGCCAGCAGCAAGAGACAGCCAAACACTGAAGCTTTCTTT. The chain is built from TRBV14 and TRBJ1-1, with D tentatively TRBD1 (5 bases). Germline lookup yields CDR1 SGHDN and CDR2 FVKESK. This CDR3 is 14 amino acids long. Trimming shortened V by 5 bases and J by 2 bases, and 12 bases separated the two germline ends.

The chain has TRBV10-3 and TRBJ1-1; D unclear. V was trimmed by 2 bases and J by 1 base, leaving 5 bases between them. In germline, CDR1 is ENHRY, CDR2 SYGVKD. The CDR3 has 13 residues. CDR3: CAISELENTEAFF. Here the CDR3 DNA reads TGTGCCATCAGTGAGCTAGAGAACACTGAAGCTTTCTTT.

This clone was seen many times. The V call is TRBV7-2, the J call TRBJ2-3; no firm D call. Germline CDR1 and CDR2: SGHTA and FQGNSA. This CDR3 comprises 12 residues. The V and J ends lost 5 bases and 6 bases respectively, with 9 bases between them. CDR3 in DNA: TGTGCCAGCAGCGGGATTTGGGATACGCAGTATTTT. It codes for CASSGIWDTQYF.

V and J are TRBV11-2 and TRBJ2-3, with D unclear. The CDR3 extends over 14 amino acids. CDR1 is SGHAT and CDR2 is FQNNGV in the germline V gene. Trimming shortened V by 0 bases and J by 6 bases, and 10 bases separated the two germline ends. CDR3 sequence reads: CASSLDLRKDTQYF. CDR3 sequence (DNA): TGTGCCAGCAGCTTAGATTTACGGAAGGATACGCAGTATTTT.

This chain connects TRBV9 to TRBJ2-3; 8 nucleotides line up with TRBD1. The V and J ends lost 0 bases and 3 bases, in that order; junction bases with no gene match: 3. CDR1 is SGDLS and CDR2 is YYNGEE in the germline V gene. The CDR3 extends over 15 amino acids. The DNA for the CDR3 is TGTGCCAGCAGCGTAGAGGACAGGGAGACAGATACGCAGTATTTT. Translation: CASSVEDRETDTQYF.

In its sample, this clone was seen a few times. The chain joins TRBV2 to TRBJ2-3, with a tentative D call TRBD2 (5 bases). V was cut by 6 bases and J by 2 bases, with 18 bases left in between. CDR1 is SNHLY and CDR2 is FYNNEI in the germline V gene. The CDR3 length is 16 residues. The CDR3 reads CASSGLAIRVTDTQYF. In nucleotides, the CDR3 is TGTGCCAGCAGCGGACTTGCTATTCGGGTCACAGATACGCAGTATTTT. The whole variable domain, remainder taken from reference TRBV2 and TRBJ2-3, is EPEVTQTPSHQVTQMGQEVILRCVPISNHLYFYWYRQILGQKVEFLVSFYNNEISEKSEIFDDQFSVERPDGSNFTLKIRSTKLEDSAMYFCASSGLAIRVTDTQYFGPGTRLTVL.

V usage is TRBV9 and J usage is TRBJ2-1; 8 bases fit TRBD1. With 4 bases clipped from V and 1 base from J, the junction kept 4 bases outside the gene matches. The CDR3 is made up of 15 amino acids. Germline V lookup: CDR1 SGDLS, CDR2 YYNGEE. The CDR3 here is CASSKDRESYNEQFF. DNA for the CDR3: TGTGCCAGCAGCAAGGACAGGGAGTCCTACAATGAGCAGTTCTTC.

V gene TRBV9 combines with J gene TRBJ1-2; D is perhaps TRBD1 (6 bases). The germline V gene has CDR1 SGDLS and CDR2 YYNGEE. The V gene lost 3 bases and the J gene lost 5 bases, with 14 bases spanning the gap. The CDR3 spans 14 residues. CDR3 amino acids: CASSDPGRGYGYTF. The CDR3 region has the DNA TGTGCCAGCAGCGACCCCGGGAGGGGGTATGGCTACACCTTC.

As to this clone: Different DNA sequences within this sample yield the same CDR3. The chain is built from TRBV9 and TRBJ2-1; TRBD1 matches 7 bases. The CDR3 spans 14 residues. Losses at the gene ends were 1 base for V and 4 bases for J; bases not matched to a gene: 2. Germline V gene data show CDR1 as SGDLS and CDR2 as YYNGEE. The DNA for the CDR3 is TGTGCCAGCAGCGTAACAGGGGCATACAATGAGCAGTTCTTC. Protein: CASSVTGAYNEQFF.

This clone was observed a few times. This chain connects TRBV9 to TRBJ2-5; tentative D call: TRBD1 (6 bases). V dropped 2 bases and J dropped 3 bases, with 8 bases sitting between them. The CDR3 consists of 13 residues. CDR1 and CDR2 (germline): SGDLS, YYNGEE. The chain's CDR3 is CASSVGDKETQYF. CDR3 nucleotide sequence: TGTGCCAGCAGCGTTGGGGACAAAGAGACCCAGTACTTC.

This chain uses TRBV9 with TRBJ2-5, with unresolved D. The CDR3 consists of 14 residues. Trimming removed 4 bases from V and 1 base from J, with 11 bases in between. In germline, CDR1 is SGDLS, CDR2 YYNGEE. For the CDR3, the DNA is TGTGCCAGCAGCCCCCACCCGAGCCAAGAGACCCAGTACTTC. The encoded protein is CASSPHPSQETQYF.

About this clone itself: Other DNA sequences in this sample translate to the same CDR3. This sequence joins TRBV7-9 and TRBJ1-1, with 7 nucleotides matching TRBD1. The ends lost 4 bases at V and 5 bases at J; junction bases unmatched: 4. The germline CDR1 and CDR2 sequences are SEHNR and FQNEAQ (reference sequence). CDR3 length: 13 residues. Here the CDR3 reads CASSSTGVTEAFF. The CDR3 nucleotides are TGTGCCAGCAGCTCAACAGGGGTAACTGAAGCTTTCTTT.

The rearrangement uses TRBV28 and TRBJ1-5; D is uncertain. The CDR3 sequence is 15 residues long. The V and J ends lost 5 bases and 5 bases respectively, with 16 bases between them. Germline V gene data show CDR1 as MDHEN and CDR2 as SYDVKM. CDR3 DNA: TGTGCCAGCAGTCCCCCCTTTGGGGAAGATCAGCCCCAGCATTTT. Residues: CASSPPFGEDQPQHF.

The chain couples TRBV4-2 to TRBJ2-6; 8 bases line up with TRBD1. After removal of 0 bases from V and 0 bases from J, the junction contained 7 bases not matched to a gene. The CDR3 totals 19 residues. Per germline, CDR1 LGHNA and CDR2 YNFKEQ. CDR3 coding DNA: TGTGCCAGCAGCCAAGATGCGCAGGGGGCCGCCTCTGGGGCCAACGTCCTGACTTTC. Residues: CASSQDAQGAASGANVLTF.

This clone was picked up a small number of times. The gene calls are TRBV9 and TRBJ1-2; no clear D gene. Germline-derived CDR1 and CDR2 are SGDLS and YYNGEE. The CDR3 consists of 18 residues. Trimming pared 0 bases from V and 4 bases from J, leaving 22 bases between. DNA of the CDR3: TGTGCCAGCAGCGTAGAGGTCGGCAGCCTGGCAGGCGGCTATGGCTACACCTTC. Translating it yields CASSVEVGSLAGGYGYTF.

The sample holds a few counts of this clone. The J gene is TRBJ1-1, the V gene TRBV29-1; a weak D match, TRBD1 (5 bases). V was cut by 8 bases and J by 1 base, with 14 bases left in between. CDR3 length: 13 residues. Germline loops: CDR1 SQVTM, CDR2 ANQGSEA. CDR3 nucleotides: TGCAGCCTCAAGGGGTTGGGGAACACTGAAGCTTTCTTT. It codes for CSLKGLGNTEAFF. The variable domain in full, completed from reference TRBV29-1 and TRBJ1-1, reads SAVISQKPSRDICQRGTSLTIQCQVDSQVTMMFWYRQQPGQSLTLIATANQGSEATYESGFVIDKFPISRPNLTFSTLTVSNMSPEDSSIYLCSLKGLGNTEAFFGQGTRLTVV.

The V call is TRBV6-6, the J call TRBJ1-2, with 7 bases that match TRBD1. The ends lost 7 bases at V and 4 bases at J; junction bases unmatched: 12. This CDR3 has 15 amino acids. Germline CDR1 is MNHNY and CDR2 is SVGAGI (reference sequence). The CDR3 DNA sequence: TGTGCCAGCAAGACATCCAGGGGGATCCTCTATGGCTACACCTTC. Protein: CASKTSRGILYGYTF.